What follows is one T cell receptor (beta chain) and its context. This clone was observed a few times. It lacks a known antigen. Base qualities were left out, and no much larger clone turns up one base away. Libraries came from the immunoSEQ multiplex PCR assay. For the multiplex PCR, a mixture combining 60 forward primers for TCR Vbeta segments and 13 reverse primers for TCR Jbeta segments was used. Amplification of the CDR3 region of rearranged TCR beta genes was performed with a multiplex PCR assay on genomic DNA. The Illumina HiSeq System was used to sequence the amplified TCR beta libraries as 87-base-pair reads. Processing in the source paper ran as follows. A later analysis tallied around 82 million unique TCR beta chains across the 666 repertoires, and about 12 million of those chains were shared by two or more donors. Raw reads were error-corrected and collapsed into unique sequences by a nearest-neighbor algorithm in which closely related sequences were merged to remove PCR and sequencing errors. CDR3 sequences were aligned to IMGT reference sequences to assign V, D and J gene segments. For a sequence to be retained, a match of at least six nucleotides was required to both a V gene segment and a J gene segment. Rearrangements were called productive when the CDR3 lacked stop codons and stayed in frame with V and J; all others were non-productive. Following IMGT convention, CDR3 was defined as the stretch from the second conserved V-encoded cysteine up to the conserved J-encoded phenylalanine. Sequences without an unambiguous match to a single V gene segment were excluded from the earlier analysis of approximately 560 of the donors. An earlier analysis of about 600 of the donors called V segments functional above 56.7% productive rearrangements and segregating when the between-donor standard deviation exceeded 5%. A statistical classification framework was developed to diagnose cytomegalovirus status using the catalog of TCR beta chain sequences. V and J gene assignment, in a later analysis, came from comparing TCR nucleotide sequences with IMGT/GENE-DB human TR gene sequences. A later analysis assigned CDR3 sequences and most-parsimonious VDJ recombination scenarios with the TCRdist pipeline. A later analysis defined each TCR beta chain by its CDR3 amino acid sequence plus V-gene family, and excluded reads lacking a unique V-gene family. A later analysis removed several hundred highly shared, low-generation-probability nucleotide sequences to deal with suspected cross-contamination and a sequencing artifact. For each public chain, a later analysis derived a clonal expansion index from normalized ranks of inferred template counts within each repertoire. Generation probabilities in a later analysis came from a VDJ recombination model fitted to out-of-frame rearrangements, and those results were checked against IGoR. A later analysis scored TCR-TCR, TCR-HLA and TCR-CMV co-occurrence with hypergeometric tests, applying a repertoire-size bias correction to TCR pairs. In a later analysis, false discovery rates were estimated by permuting HLA or CMV assignments 20 times. A later analysis grouped co-occurring TCRs with DBSCAN, adding TCRdist sequence similarity when clustering within HLA-allele-positive subsets. Repertoires with fewer than 30,000 or more than 120,000 public chains were left out of co-occurrence clustering, as were about five repertoires with anomalous nucleotide sharing. TCRdb took over this immuneACCESS table, retaining in-frame rearrangements with V and J assigned. Such tables are incomplete; in checked studies, under half of the missing clones stem from an unresolved V gene, and the remainder is unexplained. V and J calls and clone size are as listed in that table; D and trimming were resolved from the DNA. The sample table holds 150,000 to 200,000 clones, of which approximately 67% were seen once. In total, the top ten clones hold under 3% of the sample.

The data are from a study of cytomegalovirus exposure and HLA in healthy donors (dated by TCRdb to 2017 to 2019). Looking at the study overall: An earlier analysis of several hundred of the donors reported approximately 280 Gb of sequence data and 90 million to 120 million unique TCR beta sequences obtained from approximately 180 million T cells. An early release covering around 630 HLA-typed donors comprised approximately 290 gigabases of sequencing data and 85 million to 100 million unique TCR sequences. The genetic ancestry cluster associated with self-reported Caucasian donors included over 80% of the approximately 410 genotyped donors. The study was designed to test whether signatures of past pathogen exposure could be identified by cataloging public T cell receptors. The study used immunosequencing to profile the T cell repertoires of some 600 subjects and linked those repertoires to cytomegalovirus serostatus. In addition to the first cohort of approximately 670 subjects, a separate validation cohort of 130 or so different subjects was used. The study combined high-throughput TCR immunosequencing, statistical association of individual TCRs with disease status, and machine learning to predict cytomegalovirus infection status. In a later analysis, previously published TCR beta repertoires from 666 donors were re-analyzed and high-resolution HLA genotyping was added so that TCR occurrence patterns could be studied. Rather than drawing on any new phenotypic data, the later analysis identified candidate immune exposures from TCR beta sequences and the way those sequences occurred across donors. An earlier analysis of approximately 640 of the donors applied high-throughput TCR beta sequencing to assess whether each TCR beta V gene segment acted as functional or pseudogenic. Donor age, sex, ethnicity and CMV serostatus were compiled alongside the repertoire data. A later genetic analysis took genome-wide SNP genotypes for about three fifths of the 666 donors and used that subset as a discovery cohort. All discovery cohort repertoires had been generated on a single sequencing platform. Both class I and class II loci were covered by HLA typing, at four-digit resolution. The number of typed donors differed by locus: about 620-640 for A, B, C, DRB1 and DQB1; 522 for DQA1; about 600 for DPA1; and about 470 for DPB1. Several DR-DQ haplotypes were handled as single units for association and clustering because linkage in the cohort was strong. On average, around 230,000 unique TCR beta nucleotide sequences were sequenced per donor among some 430 genotyped donors of the cohort, with approximately 18% of those sequences being non-productive. What the research found in general, with its limitations: A cluster of highly shared sequence variants was judged likely to represent a technical artifact of the sequencing pipeline. In this cohort, only TCR beta chains were sequenced, and detectable features were limited by the absence of alpha or paired-chain data. Compared with the roughly 700-donor mean, donors in an Asian-associated ancestry cluster had fewer N-insertions in productive TCRs, according to a later genetic analysis. Linkage disequilibrium might explain the correlated functional status among segregating V segments, but an unknown experimental factor could not be excluded. The classifier was reported to diagnose cytomegalovirus status with high specificity and sensitivity in both the original cohort and the validation cohort. Presence/absence analyses assumed roughly uniform sequencing depth across donors, an assumption that may not hold. A later analysis found that TCR association rates varied across HLA loci, with DRB1 alleles showing the most associated TCRs and HLA-C alleles the fewest. V-gene and J-gene trimming of TCR beta chains was associated with a missense DCLRE1C variant in a later genetic analysis, and the association was replicated in an independent cohort. A further reported finding was that TCR beta sequences accurately predicted the HLA-A and HLA-B alleles for most subjects in the first cohort. According to a later analysis, parvovirus B19, influenza, CMV and Epstein-Barr virus appeared linked to several top co-occurrence clusters. The study listed approximately 150 TCR beta chains as associated with cytomegalovirus. The 87-base-pair reads could not distinguish some IMGT-functional V segments, including TRBV6-2 and TRBV6-3, so those segments were excluded. Because counts were too low, more than 15 rarely observed V segments, including chromosome 9 orphons, were left out of the earlier analysis of 587 of the donors. Broadly in line with IMGT annotations, most TCR beta V segments showed up in productive rearrangements about 90% or about 30% of the time in an earlier analysis of 450 to 600 of the donors. In vitro tests confirmed that a few of the cytomegalovirus-associated TCR beta chains recognize cytomegalovirus antigens. Assigning TCR associations to individual alleles was difficult when HLA alleles, especially DR and DQ, strongly co-occurred. According to the authors, the approach could potentially be generalized to other disease states and immunological phenotypes. According to a later analysis, most CMV-associated TCR beta chains appeared to be HLA-restricted, and the HLA associations seemed to be driven largely by CMV exposure. Because HLA typing was unavailable for some donors at each locus, only the typed subset was used in association tests. Compared with equally common non-associated chains, HLA-associated TCR beta chains in a later analysis were more clonally expanded and had lower generation probabilities. Specific HLA alleles were associated with around 18,000 TCR beta sequences at a false discovery rate of 0.05 in a later analysis. Immune exposure information for the cohort was limited to CMV serostatus. Most TCR sequences were observed very rarely across donors, whereas some public TCRs were present in many individuals.

The CDR3 spans 15 residues, from the cysteine through the phenylalanine. The read is trimmed to its CDR3 DNA, 45 bases read in frame from base 1. CDR1 and CDR2 are drawn from the germline V gene (reference sequence): SEHNR, FQNEAQ. V trim: 5 bases; J trim: 6 bases; unmatched bases: 6. The cohort comprised 670 or so healthy bone marrow donors. At the time of sampling, all cohort members were nominally healthy, though unrecorded immune exposures were likely present. The donor tested CMV seronegative, placing the donor among the 350 to 400 seronegative members of the cohort. A peripheral blood sample was collected from each donor, and TCR beta sequencing was performed on peripheral blood mononuclear cells. Genomic DNA extraction from the blood cell samples was performed with the Qiagen DNeasy Blood Extraction Kit.

The specimen sequenced was PBMCs. The source of this sequence is a man in his forties in good health and CMV-seronegative. Recombination connected TRBV7-9 to TRBJ2-2; 10 central nucleotides agree with TRBD1. The bases read TGTGCCAGCAGCCAAGACAGGGGGCAGTCCGGGGAGCTGTTTTTT. Translation gives CASSQDRGQSGELFF. The CDR3 plus the reference TRBV7-9 and TRBJ2-2 genes for the other parts give the full variable domain: DTGVSQNPRHKITKRGQNVTFRCDPISEHNRLYWYRQTLGQGPEFLTYFQNEAQLEKSRLLSDRFSAERPKGSFSTLEIQRTEQGDSAMYLCASSQDRGQSGELFFGEGSRLTVL.